This is a list of T cell receptor beta chains from one sample in a study of T cell responses to AZD1222 COVID-19 vaccine. Method: immunoSEQ multiplex PCR; TCRdb's copy keeps in-frame clones and lacks some. The table records about 110,000 clones, roughly 90% of them present only once. Sequenced here: peripheral blood, sampled on day 0 of AZD1222 vaccination. Receptors originate from an adult in good health. Each CDR3 is given with its conserved first and last residue. A D gene is named only where the DNA matches it firmly. Clone size is not always given. Where it is, it says once, few, many or a class for expanded clones.

j_gene,v_gene,d_gene,abundance,CDR3nt,CDR3aa
TRBJ1-3,TRBV7-2,-,-,TGTGCCAGCAGCCTCACCGGGTCCGGAAACACCATATATTTT,CASSLTGSGNTIYF
TRBJ1-3,TRBV4-2,-,-,TGTGCCAGCAGCCCCCAACACCCCGGAAACACCATATATTTT,CASSPQHPGNTIYF
TRBJ1-1,TRBV11-3,-,-,TGTGCCAGCAGCTTAGATGCGGGGGCGAACACTGAAGCTTTCTTT,CASSLDAGANTEAFF
TRBJ2-1,TRBV5-6,TRBD1,few,TGTGCCAGCAGCTCGACAGGGCGCAGCTCCTACAATGAGCAGTTCTTC,CASSSTGRSSYNEQFF
TRBJ2-1,TRBV7-6,-,-,TGTGCCAGCAGCTTACGGAGGTCTACCGGACGAGGAAATGAGCAGTTCTTC,CASSLRRSTGRGNEQFF
TRBJ1-1,TRBV28,-,-,TGTGCCAGCAGTCTCCGCCTTCTGCAGGGCCCTGAAGCTTTCTTT,CASSLRLLQGPEAFF
TRBJ1-2,TRBV28,TRBD1,-,TGTGCCAGCAGTTTGGAGGGGGCGCGGGGCTACACCTTC,CASSLEGARGYTF
TRBJ1-6,TRBV4-3,-,-,TGCGCCAGCAGCCAAGATCAGGATTCACCCCTCCACTTT,CASSQDQDSPLHF
TRBJ2-5,TRBV7-3,TRBD1,-,TGTGCCAGCAGCGAAAGGGGGCTGATCCAAGAGACCCAGTACTTC,CASSERGLIQETQYF
TRBJ1-5,TRBV6-5,-,-,TGTGCCAGCACTCACAGCCTAGAGCCCCAGCATTTT,CASTHSLEPQHF
TRBJ1-5,TRBV7-2,-,-,TGTGCCAGCAGCCCCACGGTGTCCCCAGATCAGCCCCAGCATTTT,CASSPTVSPDQPQHF
TRBJ2-6,TRBV19,-,-,TGTGCCACCAGTAATAGAGCCTCTGGGGCCAACGTCCTGACTTTC,CATSNRASGANVLTF
TRBJ2-1,TRBV14,TRBD1,-,TGTGCCAGCATGAGGGGGCCGTGGAATGAGCAGTTCTTC,CASMRGPWNEQFF
TRBJ1-2,TRBV6-6,-,-,TGTGCCAGCAGTTATGGCCCCAACTATGGCTACACCTTC,CASSYGPNYGYTF
TRBJ1-1,TRBV7-2,-,-,TGTGCCAGCAGCCAAGGGGGGAACACTGAAGCTTTCTTT,CASSQGGNTEAFF
TRBJ1-1,TRBV2,-,-,TGTGCCAGCAAGCCTCTCGTGGGGACGGTGAACACTGAAGCTTTCTTT,CASKPLVGTVNTEAFF
TRBJ2-2,TRBV14,TRBD2,-,TGTGCCAGCAGCTCCCTTGGGGGACTAAACACCGGGGAGCTGTTTTTT,CASSSLGGLNTGELFF
TRBJ2-1,TRBV7-3,-,-,TGTGCCAGCAGCTTAATGGGTCTGAAGGATAATGAGCAGTTCTTC,CASSLMGLKDNEQFF
TRBJ1-2,TRBV28,-,-,TGTGCCAGCAGTTTGAATGGGGGTGGGCACTATGGCTACACCTTC,CASSLNGGGHYGYTF
TRBJ2-5,TRBV19,TRBD2,-,TGTGCCAGTAGGTCTAGCGGGAGATCCTGGGAGACCCAGTACTTC,CASRSSGRSWETQYF
TRBJ2-1,TRBV14,TRBD2,-,TGTGCCAGCAGCCAAGACTGGACTAGCGGGAGGGTCCACAATGAGCAGTTCTTC,CASSQDWTSGRVHNEQFF
TRBJ1-2,TRBV19,-,-,TGTGCCAGTAGTAGCCGGGGGAACTATGGCTACACCTTC,CASSSRGNYGYTF
TRBJ1-5,TRBV19,-,-,TGTGCCAGTAGTCGGGGTCTCGACCGGGGCAATCAGCCCCAGCATTTT,CASSRGLDRGNQPQHF
TRBJ2-2,TRBV7-2,-,-,TGTGCCAGCAGCTTAGAGGGGGTCGGGGAGCTGTTTTTT,CASSLEGVGELFF
TRBJ1-2,TRBV19,-,-,TGTGCCAGTAGTATCGGAGGGGCGATTAACTATGGCTACACCTTC,CASSIGGAINYGYTF
TRBJ1-5,TRBV5-1,-,-,TGCGCCAGCAGCTTGGGACAGCATAGCAATCAGCCCCAGCATTTT,CASSLGQHSNQPQHF
TRBJ1-5,TRBV19,TRBD1,-,TGTGCCAGTAGCGACGGACCTGTACTACAGGGGGCGAGGTATAGCAATCAGCCCCAGCATTTT,CASSDGPVLQGARYSNQPQHF
TRBJ2-2,TRBV19,-,-,TGTGCCAGTAGGTTCTACGGGGAGCTGTTTTTT,CASRFYGELFF
TRBJ1-1,TRBV5-4,-,-,TGTGCCAGCAGCTTGGCAGGGTTTAGGGCTTTCTTT,CASSLAGFRAFF
TRBJ2-7,TRBV6-5,-,once,TGTGCCAGCACCATAAAAGGGGGGGCCTACGAGCAGTACTTC,CASTIKGGAYEQYF
TRBJ1-2,TRBV5-4,-,-,TGTGCCAGCAGTCGGACAGACGGCTACACCTTC,CASSRTDGYTF
TRBJ2-3,TRBV5-8,TRBD1,-,TGTGCCAGCAGCTTCAGGACAGGTCGGACAGATACGCAGTATTTT,CASSFRTGRTDTQYF
TRBJ1-2,TRBV9,-,-,TGTGCCAGCAGCCCCAGACCTGGCTCAAATGGCTACACCTTC,CASSPRPGSNGYTF
TRBJ1-3,TRBV19,-,-,TGTGCCAGTAGTATGGCTCCAGAAGGTGGAAACACCATATATTTT,CASSMAPEGGNTIYF
TRBJ1-6,TRBV30,-,-,TGTGCCTGGAGTGCCACTGGCAGGGGTTCACCCCTCCACTTT,CAWSATGRGSPLHF
TRBJ2-1,TRBV6-2/TRBV6-3,TRBD1,-,TGTGCCAGCAGTTCCCCGGACAGGGGAAATGAGCAGTTCTTC,CASSSPDRGNEQFF
TRBJ2-1,TRBV9,-,-,TGTGCCAGCAGCACTAGCCCGGGAAATGAGCAGTTCTTC,CASSTSPGNEQFF